What follows are 2 T cell receptor beta chains derived from one specimen sequenced in a study of blood T cells in healthy people across ages (dated by TCRdb to between 2014 and 2017). Library preparation used 5' RACE. The data were produced on an Illumina HiSeq 2500. The second PCR ran for about 6 to 12 cycles and used a J-beta primer mix along with a sample-barcoded 5' primer. TCRdb trimmed the raw reads at Q25, called clones with MiXCR and kept productive beta chains. Records with the same CDR3 protein are collapsed into one entry carrying the most frequent genes and DNA. For this sample there are around 870,000 distinct CDR3 sequences; roughly 26% appear just once. Approximately 15% of the sample belongs to the ten largest clones. The sample was blood. The source is an elderly woman in good health.

V usage is TRBV3-1 and J usage is TRBJ2-5, with 7 bases aligning to TRBD1. CDR1 is LGHDT, CDR2 YNNKEL, per germline (reference sequence). CDR3 size: 16 residues. V trimming: 6 bases; J trimming: 2 bases; junction bases outside the gene matches: 12. CDR3 sequence (DNA): TGTGCCAGCAGTGGTTTTGGACGGGGACAGCAAGAGACCCAGTACTTC. The encoded protein is CASSGFGRGQQETQYF.

This clonotype was detected many times. The chain links TRBV5-5 to TRBJ1-2, with D uncertain. The CDR3 spans 14 residues. Trimming removed 3 bases from V and 4 bases from J, with 13 bases in between. Germline values: CDR1 SGHKS, CDR2 YYEKEE (reference sequence). The CDR3 region has the DNA TGTGCCAGCAGCTCGGCACAGACCTTCTATGGCTACACCTTC. Encoded protein: CASSSAQTFYGYTF.